The 27 T cell receptor beta chains below were found in one sample sequenced in a study of T cell repertoires in cytomegalovirus infection. TCRdb re-derived calls from the reads in MiXCR, one entry per CDR3 protein. The sample has around 750,000 distinct CDR3 sequences, about 33% seen once. These receptors have no known antigen. Sample: cultured CD8+ T cells from PBMCs, taken from culture after CMV antigen stimulation. All receptors derive from a human donor in good health (CMV status not recorded). Some clones in this sample may be carry-over from other donors' samples.

About this clonotype: The final CDR3 position lacks the conserved phenylalanine or tryptophan, pointing to a likely read error. This rearrangement joins TRBV6-1 to TRBJ2-2; D is unclear. The germline V gene encodes CDR1 MNHNS and CDR2 SASEGT. The CDR3 loop spans 15 amino acids. Between the trimmed V and J ends, which lost 2 bases and 4 bases, there was a span of 11 bases. The CDR3, as DNA: TGTGCCAGCAGTGAACATCACATTAGCACCGGGGAGCTGTTTCTT. Its protein is CASSEHHISTGELFL.

The chain recombines TRBV5-1 with TRBJ2-1, with 15 bases that match TRBD2. The germline CDR1 and CDR2 sequences are SGHRS and YFSETQ. This CDR3 comprises 19 residues. V shed 3 bases and J 4 bases; nucleotides not matched to a gene: 11. In nucleotides, the CDR3 is TGCGCCAGCAGCTGGATACGGACTAGCGGGGGGGACCAATACAATGAGCAGTTCTTC. Its protein product is CASSWIRTSGGDQYNEQFF.

The CDR3 is CASSPGTSGPYVQYV. Here the CDR3 DNA reads TGTGCCAGCAGCCCGGGGACTAGCGGCCCCTACGTGCAGTACGTC. This chain links TRBV2 with TRBJ2-7; 11 bases are shared with TRBD2. Germline CDR1 SNHLY, CDR2 FYNNEI. The CDR3 is 15 amino acids.

This clonotype was recorded a few times. The chain employs TRBV27 and TRBJ1-5; perhaps TRBD1 as D (5 bases). This CDR3 spans 15 amino acids. V was trimmed by 8 bases and J by 3 bases, leaving 17 bases between them. Germline CDR1 is MNHEY and CDR2 is SMNVEV (reference sequence). CDR3 sequence (DNA): TGTGCCAGCGCACTTCTAGGGGATTTCAATCAGCCCCAGCATTTT. Amino acids: CASALLGDFNQPQHF.

This clonotype was seen a handful of times. The V call is TRBV7-9, the J call TRBJ2-1; D assignment may be TRBD1 or TRBD2 (7 bases each). This CDR3 is built from 12 residues. Germline loops: CDR1 SEHNR, CDR2 FQNEAQ (reference sequence). The V end lost 5 bases, the J end lost 14 bases, and 16 bases lay between the germline ends. The CDR3 sequence: CASSPGGGWEFF. As DNA, the CDR3 is TGTGCCAGCAGCCCAGGGGGGGGGTGGGAGTTCTTC.

The gene calls are TRBV10-3 and TRBJ1-2; D unresolved. The CDR3 contains 14 residues. V was trimmed by 6 bases and J by 4 bases, leaving 15 bases between them. Germline CDR1 is ENHRY and CDR2 is SYGVKD. The CDR3 coding sequence is TGTGCCATCAGCGCATCGGGGAAAGCCTATGGCTACACCTTC. Translation gives CAISASGKAYGYTF.

Ten or more counts support this clonotype. The CDR3, as DNA: TGCGCCAGCAGCCAAGTGGCCACCGGGGAGCTGTTTTTT. This gives the protein CASSQVATGELFF. The gene calls are TRBV4-1 and TRBJ2-2, with D unresolved. This CDR3 is 13 amino acids long. V lost 1 base and J lost 4, with 4 bases in between. CDR1 and CDR2 from the germline V gene are MGHRA and YSYEKL.

Notes on this clonotype: This may be a read error, as it is one base from a much larger clone. V and J are TRBV7-2 and TRBJ2-7, with D maybe TRBD2 (7 bases). The length of the CDR3 is 17 residues. The ends were cut back, 5 bases at V and 6 bases at J, with 26 bases in the middle. The germline V gene has CDR1 SGHTA and CDR2 FQGNSA. CDR3 loop: CASSTRQTSRGPCEQYF. Here the CDR3 DNA reads TGTGCCAGCAGCACCCGACAGACTAGCAGGGGACCCTGCGAGCAGTACTTC.

The J gene is TRBJ2-1, the V gene TRBV7-9; no clear D. Looked up from germline, CDR1 is SEHNR and CDR2 is FQNEAQ (reference sequence). V lost 5 bases to trimming and J lost 8 bases, with 10 bases between them. This CDR3 contains 12 residues. The CDR3 DNA is TGTGCCAGCAGCATCTCTGGCTATGAGCAGTTCTTC. This sequence encodes CASSISGYEQFF.

CDR3: CASSIGRHAEAFF. The CDR3 bases are TGTGCCAGTAGTATTGGGAGACACGCTGAAGCTTTCTTT. The V call is TRBV19, the J call TRBJ1-1, with D unclear. Trimming removed 3 bases at V and 6 bases at J, with 11 bases between. Looked up from germline, CDR1 is LNHDA and CDR2 is SQIVND (reference sequence). This CDR3 comprises 13 residues.

This chain links TRBV7-6 with TRBJ1-6, with D possibly TRBD1 on 5 matching bases. Trimming pared 3 bases from V and 7 bases from J, leaving 13 bases between. This CDR3 has 15 amino acids. Germline lookup yields CDR1 SGHVS and CDR2 FNYEAQ. DNA of the CDR3: TGTGCCAGCAGCTTTTCACAGGCGGGGAATTCACCCCTCCACTTT. Translating gives CASSFSQAGNSPLHF.

This clonotype was detected only a few times. The chain carries TRBV18 and TRBJ1-1, with TRBD1 matching over 8 bases. The CDR3 is 17 residues long. Trimming took 3 bases from V and 2 from J; bases not matched to a gene: 11. CDR1 and CDR2 from the germline V gene are KGHSH and LQKENI. The CDR3: CASSPRQGSLLNTEAFF. The DNA of the CDR3 is TGTGCCAGCTCACCGAGACAGGGGTCTCTGTTAAACACTGAAGCTTTCTTT.

The V and J genes are TRBV9 and TRBJ1-5; the D gene is possibly TRBD1 (5 bases). The CDR3 covers 15 residues. Germline V gene lookup returns CDR1 SGDLS and CDR2 YYNGEE. V lost 2 bases to trimming and J lost 0 bases, with 9 bases between them. The CDR3 bases are TGTGCCAGCAGCGTGGGACTGTATAGCAATCAGCCCCAGCATTTT. The encoded protein is CASSVGLYSNQPQHF.

This clonotype occurred many times. The V gene is TRBV4-2, the J gene TRBJ2-2; possibly TRBD1 or TRBD2 for D (5 bases each). The CDR3 runs 18 residues. In germline, CDR1 is LGHNA, CDR2 YNFKEQ. The germline V and J ends were trimmed by 4 bases and 0 bases, with 18 bases remaining between them. The CDR3 reads CASSPEGYPIANTGELFF. As DNA, the CDR3 is TGTGCCAGCAGCCCAGAGGGGTATCCGATTGCGAACACCGGGGAGCTGTTTTTT.

This clonotype was detected many times. The genes are TRBV12-3 or TRBV12-4 and TRBJ1-5; 8 bases map to TRBD1. The CDR3 length is 17 residues. The V gene end was trimmed by 6 bases and the J gene end by 6 bases; junction bases not matched to a gene: 16. Written as DNA, the CDR3 is TGTGCCAGCAGCGTTGTGACAGGGGACCGTCATCTTCAGCCCCAGCATTTT. As protein: CASSVVTGDRHLQPQHF.

This clonotype was detected a few times. This sequence joins TRBV14 and TRBJ1-6; D not certain. Germline V gene data show CDR1 as SGHDN and CDR2 as FVKESK. V shed 4 bases and J shed 10 bases, with 8 bases lying between them. The CDR3 extends over 12 amino acids. For the CDR3, the DNA is TGTGCCAGCAGCCGACCACTGTCACCCCTCCACTTT. The encoded protein is CASSRPLSPLHF.

The chain has TRBV4-1 and TRBJ1-4; the D gene is possibly TRBD1 (5 bases). CDR1 is MGHRA and CDR2 is YSYEKL in the germline V gene. The CDR3 is 15 residues long. Trimming removed 5 bases from V and 1 base from J, with 11 bases in between. CDR3 DNA: TGCGCCAGCAGCGCCCGGGACCGAACTAATGAAAAACTGTTTTTT. Amino acids: CASSARDRTNEKLFF.

This clonotype was found a few times. The chain couples TRBV24-1 to TRBJ1-6; 8 positions agree with TRBD1. Germline trimming cut 2 bases from V and 7 bases from J; bases unmatched to any gene: 3. The CDR3 totals 15 residues. Germline V lookup: CDR1 KGHDR, CDR2 SFDVKD. As DNA, the CDR3 is TGTGCCACCAGTGATTCTGGACAGGGCAATTCACCCCTCCACTTT. Protein product: CATSDSGQGNSPLHF.

This clonotype was seen repeatedly, ten times or more. The chain couples TRBV20-1 to TRBJ2-3; 11 nucleotides match TRBD2. Germline trimming cut 0 bases from V and 5 bases from J; bases unmatched to any gene: 10. This CDR3 is built from 17 residues. CDR1 is DFQATT, CDR2 SNEGSKA, per germline (reference sequence). CDR3 amino acids: CSARDLFSGGEGDTQYF. The CDR3 nucleotides read TGCAGTGCTAGAGATCTATTTAGCGGGGGGGAGGGAGATACGCAGTATTTT.

There are many counts of this clonotype. CDR3 amino acids: CASSLFTYTEAFF. For the CDR3, the DNA is TGTGCCAGCAGCTTATTTACGTACACTGAAGCTTTCTTT. The chain uses TRBV7-2 and TRBJ1-1, with D unclear. Germline loops: CDR1 SGHTA, CDR2 FQGNSA. The CDR3 totals 13 residues. V lost 2 bases and J 3 bases, leaving 7 bases between the germline ends.

A remark on this clonotype: This may come from a read error, since a much larger clone is one base off. V gene TRBV7-6 combines with J gene TRBJ2-1, with 9 bases that match TRBD2. From germline, CDR1 is SGHVS and CDR2 FNYEAQ. The length of the CDR3 is 14 residues. Trimming at V came to 5 bases and at J to 6 bases, leaving 5 bases not matched to a gene. The CDR3: CASSIGGGANEQFF. As DNA, the CDR3 is TGTGCCAGCAGCATAGGCGGGGGGGCCAATGAGCAGTTCTTC. The whole variable domain, remainder taken from reference TRBV7-6 and TRBJ2-1, is GAGVSQSPRYKVTKRGQDVALRCDPISGHVSLYWYRQALGQGPEFLTYFNYEAQQDKSGLPNDRFSAERPEGSISTLTIQRTEQRDSAMYRCASSIGGGANEQFFGPGTRLTVL.

The table lists this clonotype with a few counts. V gene TRBV5-1 combines with J gene TRBJ2-1; D ambiguous. Germline CDR1 and CDR2: SGHRS and YFSETQ. The ends were cut back, 3 bases at V and 6 bases at J, with 16 bases in the middle. The CDR3 spans 15 residues. The CDR3 is CASSSRAAPLNEQFF. CDR3 DNA: TGCGCCAGCAGCTCCCGGGCTGCACCCCTCAATGAGCAGTTCTTC.

Only a few counts were recorded for this clonotype. V is TRBV7-6 and J is TRBJ1-1; D is uncertain. The germline V gene encodes CDR1 SGHVS and CDR2 FNYEAQ. This CDR3 region has 15 residues. V was trimmed by 5 bases and J by 0 bases, leaving 13 bases between them. CDR3 coding DNA: TGTGCCAGCAGCCTCGGGATGGGCATGAACACTGAAGCTTTCTTT. Protein: CASSLGMGMNTEAFF.

The table lists this clonotype with a count of one. This chain connects TRBV9 to TRBJ2-7; 7 positions agree with TRBD1. The CDR3 sequence is 14 residues long. The V segment lost 4 bases and the J segment 1 base; nucleotides outside the gene matches: 5. Germline CDR1 and CDR2: SGDLS and YYNGEE. CDR3 nucleotides: TGTGCCAGCAGCCCTGGGGACAGATCCTACGAGCAGTACGTC. Protein: CASSPGDRSYEQYV.

The gene calls are TRBV7-6 and TRBJ2-1, with D unresolved. The CDR3 is made up of 15 amino acids. Trimming removed 8 bases from V and 0 bases from J, with 14 bases in between. Per germline, CDR1 SGHVS and CDR2 FNYEAQ. CDR3 DNA sequence: TGTGCCAGCCGACCCCGCAGGAGCTCCTACAATGAGCAGTTCTTC. Translation: CASRPRRSSYNEQFF.

Many counts were recorded for this clonotype. V is TRBV7-6 and J is TRBJ1-1; no clear D. CDR1 is SGHVS, CDR2 FNYEAQ, per germline. This CDR3 is 15 amino acids long. V gave up 5 bases and J gave up 3 bases, with 16 bases separating them. CDR3 in amino acids: CASSHLDGLDTEAFF. In nucleotides, the CDR3 is TGTGCCAGCAGCCATTTAGACGGTCTAGACACTGAAGCTTTCTTT.

The chain carries TRBV6-6 and TRBJ1-5; no firm D call. The CDR3 sequence is 14 residues long. The V and J ends lost 6 bases and 3 bases respectively, with 12 bases between them. Germline V lookup: CDR1 MNHNY, CDR2 SVGAGI (reference sequence). DNA of the CDR3: TGTGCCAGCAGCTACGACGGGCTCAATCAGCCCCAGCATTTT. This gives the protein CASSYDGLNQPQHF.